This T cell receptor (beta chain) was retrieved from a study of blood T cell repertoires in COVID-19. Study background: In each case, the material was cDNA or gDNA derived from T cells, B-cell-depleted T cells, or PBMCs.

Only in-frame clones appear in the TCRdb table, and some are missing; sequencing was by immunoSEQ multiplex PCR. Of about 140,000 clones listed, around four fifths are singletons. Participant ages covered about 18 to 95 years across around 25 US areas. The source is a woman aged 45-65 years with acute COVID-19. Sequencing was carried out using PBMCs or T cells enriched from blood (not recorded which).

CDR3 DNA: TGTGCCAGCTCGGGGGACTACTCGCCCGGCACTGAAGCTTTCTTT. This codes for CASSGDYSPGTEAFF. This sequence joins TRBV18 and TRBJ1-1; a weak D match, TRBD1 (5 bases). Germline CDR1 and CDR2: KGHSH and LQKENI. Trimming removed 6 bases from V and 4 bases from J, with 18 bases in between. CDR3 size: 15 residues.